The rows below give T cell receptor beta chains drawn from one sample of a study of response to subunit inactivated influenza vaccine. TCRdb analysed the RT-PCR reads with MiXCR anew, one entry per CDR3 protein. The sample contains about 480,000 distinct CDR3 sequences, under 15% of which appear only once. Material: PBMCs from blood, obtained 45 days after vaccination. Receptors were obtained from a man aged 50-59 years who received an inactivated influenza vaccine. The CDR3 runs from the conserved cysteine through the conserved F or W. The D gene is left open where the match is weak. Clone size is not always given. Where it is, it says once, few, many or a class for expanded clones.

D gene	V gene	clone size	J gene	CDR3 length	CDR3 protein	CDR3 DNA
.	TRBV11-2	many	TRBJ1-5	13	CASSLVSDQPQHF	TGTGCCAGCAGCTTAGTATCAGATCAGCCCCAGCATTTT
.	TRBV4-3	.	TRBJ1-5	15	CASSQEVWDNQPQHF	TGCGCCAGCAGCCAAGAAGTTTGGGACAATCAGCCCCAGCATTTT
TRBD2	TRBV29-1	few	TRBJ2-1	20	CSVEGQIRRGLAVTYNEQFF	TGCAGCGTTGAAGGTCAAATTCGTCGGGGACTAGCCGTGACCTACAATGAGCAGTTCTTC
TRBD2	TRBV11-1	.	TRBJ2-1	19	CDSSLRVGLAETFYNEQFF	TGTGACAGCAGCTTACGGGTTGGACTAGCGGAAACTTTCTACAATGAGCAGTTCTTC
.	TRBV6-5	many	TRBJ1-2	11	CASTSSRSYTF	TGTGCCAGCACTTCCTCCAGGAGTTACACCTTC
TRBD1	TRBV20-1	.	TRBJ2-1	15	CSARPRQGAYNEQFF	TGCAGTGCTAGACCCAGACAGGGGGCCTACAATGAGCAGTTCTTC
.	TRBV10-3	few	TRBJ2-2	16	CATEDSGAKNTGELFF	TGTGCCACCGAAGATTCTGGGGCCAAGAACACCGGGGAGCTGTTTTTT
.	TRBV20-1	.	TRBJ2-5	13	CSARGLAIETQYF	TGCAGTGCTAGGGGGCTAGCGATAGAGACCCAGTACTTC
.	TRBV7-9	.	TRBJ1-1	15	CASSLAGDLNTEAFF	TGTGCCAGCAGCTTAGCCGGAGATCTGAACACTGAAGCTTTCTTT
TRBD1	TRBV10-3	few	TRBJ2-7	12	CAASGQGFEQYF	TGTGCCGCCAGCGGACAGGGTTTCGAGCAGTACTTC
.	TRBV29-1	few	TRBJ2-3	13	CSVWGRMTDTQYF	TGCAGCGTCTGGGGGCGGATGACAGATACGCAGTATTTT
.	TRBV12-3/TRBV12-4	many	TRBJ1-5	16	CASSLSQAGSNQPQHF	TGTGCCAGCAGCCTATCACAGGCAGGTAGCAATCAGCCCCAGCATTTT
.	TRBV29-1	.	TRBJ2-1	13	CSVDQGSYNEQFF	TGCAGCGTTGATCAGGGCTCCTACAATGAGCAGTTCTTC
TRBD2	TRBV9	.	TRBJ2-1	17	CASSVAAWREGRNEQFF	TGTGCCAGCAGCGTAGCAGCATGGCGGGAGGGCCGGAATGAGCAGTTCTTC
.	TRBV20-1	.	TRBJ2-4	15	CSAPGQGLAKNIQYF	TGCAGTGCCCCTGGACAAGGCTTAGCCAAAAACATTCAGTACTTC
.	TRBV10-2	few	TRBJ1-4	14	CASRSTATNEKLFF	TGCGCCAGCAGATCTACTGCAACTAATGAAAAACTGTTTTTT
.	TRBV4-3	.	TRBJ2-1	15	CASSQERDIRDEQFF	TGCGCCAGCAGCCAAGAGCGGGACATACGGGATGAGCAGTTCTTC
TRBD1	TRBV5-1	many	TRBJ2-3	15	CASSLDWTGADTQYF	TGCGCCAGCAGCTTGGATTGGACAGGGGCTGATACGCAGTATTTT
.	TRBV4-1	.	TRBJ2-1	13	CASSQDFGWEQFF	TGCGCCAGCAGCCAAGATTTCGGTTGGGAGCAGTTCTTC
.	TRBV20-1	.	TRBJ2-1	17	CSAISPRSSANYNEQFF	TGCAGTGCTATTTCCCCTCGAAGTTCGGCCAATTACAATGAGCAGTTCTTC
TRBD1	TRBV6-2/TRBV6-3	few	TRBJ2-7	12	CASRPQGIEQYF	TGTGCCAGCAGGCCACAGGGGATCGAGCAGTACTTC
TRBD1	TRBV27	many	TRBJ2-7	14	CASSLSGTGHGQYF	TGTGCCAGCAGTTTATCAGGGACAGGGCACGGGCAGTACTTC
TRBD1	TRBV10-3	many	TRBJ1-4	14	CATGSGTGDEKLFF	TGTGCCACCGGATCCGGGACAGGGGATGAAAAACTGTTTTTT
.	TRBV20-1	few	TRBJ2-7	15	CSAPIRGWNSYEQYF	TGCAGTGCCCCCATTCGGGGGTGGAATTCCTACGAGCAGTACTTC
TRBD1	TRBV20-1	few	TRBJ1-2	13	CSARTGAYYGYTF	TGCAGTGCTCGGACAGGAGCCTACTATGGCTACACCTTC
TRBD2	TRBV29-1	.	TRBJ2-1	14	CSVALAGGWDEQFF	TGCAGCGTTGCACTAGCGGGAGGGTGGGATGAGCAGTTCTTC
TRBD1	TRBV28	.	TRBJ2-5	14	CASCEGGSLETQYF	TGTGCCAGCTGCGAAGGGGGCTCGTTAGAGACCCAGTACTTC
.	TRBV6-2/TRBV6-3	.	TRBJ2-7	15	CASSYGGHNSYEQYF	TGTGCCAGCAGTTACGGGGGGCACAACTCCTACGAGCAGTACTTC
.	TRBV4-3	.	TRBJ2-4	17	CASSQDYNRIAKNIQYF	TGCGCCAGCAGCCAAGATTACAATCGGATAGCCAAAAACATTCAGTACTTC
.	TRBV4-3	.	TRBJ2-5	16	CASSQEVGSNQETQYF	TGCGCCAGCAGCCAAGAGGTCGGGAGTAACCAAGAGACCCAGTACTTC
.	TRBV6-2/TRBV6-3	few	TRBJ2-7	14	CASRRPGLRNEQYF	TGTGCCAGCAGACGCCCGGGCCTACGGAACGAGCAGTACTTC
.	TRBV12-3/TRBV12-4	many	TRBJ2-5	15	CASSFGGTVSETQYF	TGTGCCAGCAGTTTTGGAGGGACAGTTTCCGAGACCCAGTACTTC
TRBD2	TRBV4-2	.	TRBJ2-7	15	CASSPGLADPYEQYF	TGTGCCAGCAGCCCGGGACTAGCGGACCCCTACGAGCAGTACTTC
.	TRBV20-1	.	TRBJ1-4	11	CSARGGEKLFF	TGCAGTGCTAGGGGCGGTGAAAAACTGTTTTTT
TRBD1	TRBV25-1	few	TRBJ1-1	12	CASKGQGAEAFF	TGTGCCAGCAAAGGACAGGGGGCTGAAGCTTTCTTT
.	TRBV3-1	many	TRBJ2-3	17	CASSQGLHSLLPDTQYF	TGTGCCAGCAGCCAAGGGTTGCACAGTCTGCTACCAGATACGCAGTATTTT
.	TRBV6-5	few	TRBJ1-1	14	CASSYEGWNTEAFF	TGTGCCAGCAGTTACGAGGGATGGAACACTGAAGCTTTCTTT
TRBD2	TRBV10-3	.	TRBJ2-1	15	CAISESGTSGNEQFF	TGTGCCATCAGTGAGTCAGGGACTAGCGGCAATGAGCAGTTCTTC
.	TRBV28	few	TRBJ2-3	13	CASGDYGLDTQYF	TGTGCCAGTGGAGACTATGGGTTGGATACGCAGTATTTT
TRBD2	TRBV29-1	few	TRBJ2-7	15	CSPSSGRSEFYEQYF	TGCAGCCCTTCCAGCGGGAGGTCTGAATTCTACGAGCAGTACTTC
TRBD2	TRBV12-3/TRBV12-4	many	TRBJ2-3	15	CASRGLAGLPDTQYF	TGTGCCAGCAGGGGACTAGCGGGTTTGCCAGATACGCAGTATTTT
.	TRBV20-1	many	TRBJ2-7	13	CSASSAGSYEQYF	TGCAGTGCTAGTTCGGCGGGTAGCTACGAGCAGTACTTC
.	TRBV20-1	.	TRBJ2-2	17	CSARDFLRGANTGELFF	TGCAGTGCTAGAGATTTTTTGCGGGGAGCGAACACCGGGGAGCTGTTTTTT
.	TRBV20-1	.	TRBJ2-5	16	CSARDDTVGQGETQYF	TGCAGTGCTAGAGACGATACTGTGGGCCAAGGGGAGACCCAGTACTTC
.	TRBV27	few	TRBJ2-1	19	CASSYRGKRDLSSYNEQFF	TGTGCCAGCAGTTATCGCGGGAAGAGGGACTTGAGCTCCTACAATGAGCAGTTCTTC
.	TRBV27	few	TRBJ2-7	9	CASKQVEYF	TGTGCCAGCAAACAGGTCGAGTACTTC
.	TRBV29-1	.	TRBJ2-1	12	CSVSALSNEQFF	TGCAGCGTTTCGGCGTTGAGCAATGAGCAGTTCTTC
TRBD2	TRBV5-1	few	TRBJ2-7	14	CASSIGTSGGEQYF	TGCGCCAGCAGCATCGGGACTAGCGGGGGCGAGCAGTACTTC
.	TRBV7-2	few	TRBJ1-1	15	CASSLPGQLNTEAFF	TGTGCCAGCAGCTTACCGGGACAACTGAACACTGAAGCTTTCTTT
TRBD1	TRBV13	many	TRBJ2-7	14	CASSLRTGKGEQYF	TGTGCCAGCAGCCTAAGGACAGGGAAGGGCGAGCAGTACTTC
TRBD1	TRBV12-3/TRBV12-4	few	TRBJ1-1	15	CASSLGPGGGTEAFF	TGTGCCAGCAGTTTAGGTCCAGGGGGTGGCACTGAAGCTTTCTTT
TRBD1	TRBV15	many	TRBJ2-1	15	CATSFWTGGFNEQFF	TGTGCCACCAGCTTTTGGACAGGGGGTTTCAATGAGCAGTTCTTC
.	TRBV29-1	few	TRBJ2-1	13	CSGVGSRYNEQFF	TGCAGCGGGGTGGGTTCGCGATACAATGAGCAGTTCTTC
.	TRBV6-2/TRBV6-3	.	TRBJ2-1	20	CASSYSRTGLWTSDYNEQFF	TGTGCCAGCAGTTACTCTAGGACAGGGTTATGGACTAGCGACTACAATGAGCAGTTCTTC